The 3 T cell receptor beta chains below come from one sample, sequenced in a study of cytomegalovirus exposure and HLA in healthy donors. The PCR made use of 60 Vbeta and 13 Jbeta primers. Measured with immunoSEQ multiplex PCR; TCRdb has only the in-frame clones, and not every one. The sample includes 200,000 or so clones, roughly 87% of them seen just once. Material: PBMCs. The receptors were sampled from a girl under three years old in good health and CMV-seronegative.

The rearrangement uses TRBV6-5 and TRBJ2-1; TRBD1 agrees at 9 bases. Germline V gives CDR1 MNHEY, CDR2 SVGAGI. Germline trimming cut 7 bases from V and 5 bases from J; bases unmatched to any gene: 6. The CDR3 runs to 14 residues. DNA for the CDR3: TGTGCCAGCACCGAGGGACAGGGTCACAATGAGCAGTTCTTC. It codes for CASTEGQGHNEQFF.

This chain joins TRBV7-9 and TRBJ2-2; D possibly corresponds to TRBD2 (6 bases). Germline V gene sequence: CDR1 SEHNR, CDR2 FQNEAQ (reference sequence). This CDR3 has 14 amino acids. Trimming took 0 bases from V and 5 from J, leaving 7 bases between them. CDR3 residues: CASSLARETGELFF. CDR3 coding DNA: TGTGCCAGCAGCTTAGCCCGGGAGACCGGGGAGCTGTTTTTT.

This chain joins TRBV9 and TRBJ2-3; the match to TRBD2 covers 7 bases. Germline CDR1 SGDLS, CDR2 YYNGEE. V trimming: 3 bases; J trimming: 10 bases; junction bases outside the gene matches: 5. The CDR3 is made up of 12 amino acids. The CDR3: CASSDSGLAQYF. The CDR3 DNA sequence: TGTGCCAGCAGCGATAGCGGGTTAGCGCAGTATTTT.